The clone carrying this T cell receptor (beta chain) has a count of ten or more. Its antigen is undetermined. The CDR3 length is 14 residues. V was clipped by 2 bases and J by 10 bases; unmatched bases: 6. CDR1 and CDR2 from the germline V gene are SGHRS and YFSETQ. The data belong to a study of neurological immune-mediated disorders. The study, taken as a whole, reports: Patients with HTLV-1-associated myelopathy showed the most TCR clonal expansion. Those with multiple sclerosis showed the least, falling below healthy controls. No expanded-clone CDR3 amino acid sequence recurred across subjects, suggesting private TCR-beta repertoires.

Synthesis of cDNA used 5'RACE (with 10-nucleotide random UMIs). TCRdb fed the 5' RACE reads into MiXCR, producing one record per CDR3 protein. The table shows 50,000 or so distinct CDR3 sequences, with about a tenth occurring only once. Where libraries were unsorted, they were derived from 2 million PBMCs stored at -80 degrees C. This TCR derives from a woman aged 40 to 49 with HTLV-1-associated myelopathy (HAM/TSP). This chain uses TRBV5-1 with TRBJ1-6; the match to TRBD1 covers 7 bases. Sequenced material: PBMCs. This CDR3 reads CASSFDRASSPLHF. Written as DNA, the CDR3 is TGCGCCAGCAGCTTCGACAGGGCTTCATCACCCCTCCACTTT.